The T cell receptor beta chain described here comes from a study of CD4 T cells in relation to SARS-CoV-2 and coronaviruses. The wider study: Shared crossreactive spike epitopes were mapped to their HLA restriction.

V was clipped by 5 bases and J by 5 bases, with 19 bases between them. This CDR3 contains 15 residues. CDR1 and CDR2 from the germline V gene are PRHDT and FYEKMQ (reference sequence). Remarks on this clone: Its specificity is unknown.

Study results and limitations: Monoreactive clones expanded significantly more to SARS-CoV-2 than crossreactive clones did. Samples before the pandemic and after infection were not matched within any donor.

Data came from immunoSEQ multiplex PCR; TCRdb stores just in-frame clones and leaves some out. The data hold approximately 50,000 clones, with about 92% observed a single time. The V and J genes are TRBV13 and TRBJ2-7; tentative D call: TRBD1 (5 bases). The sequenced sample was naive CD4+ T cells from PBMCs. The subset here: naive CD4+ T cells isolated by negative enrichment. This clonotype was obtained from an adult with COVID-19. The CDR3 here is CASSPRTPSVNEQYF. CDR3 nucleotides: TGTGCCAGCAGCCCACGGACACCCAGCGTCAACGAGCAGTACTTC.